Listed below are T cell receptor beta chains from one sample, sequenced in a study of T cell responses to AZD1222 COVID-19 vaccine. The repertoire was sequenced with immunoSEQ multiplex PCR; TCRdb's copy has only in-frame clones and lacks some. The table includes 79,000 or so clones, over 85% detected once. The sequencing used peripheral blood, collected 28 days after the second AZD1222 dose. The receptors were gathered from an adult who received the AZD1222 COVID-19 vaccine. Both conserved end residues are part of each CDR3. D genes are given only for firm matches. Part of the rows lack a size; the others show once, few, many or a class for expanded clones.

>TRBD1|TRBV11-3|TRBJ1-1|-
CASSSQGSGTEAFF
TGTGCCAGCAGCTCACAGGGGAGCGGCACTGAAGCTTTCTTT
>-|TRBV7-9|TRBJ1-1|-
CASSLATRSTEAFF
TGTGCCAGCAGCTTAGCGACGAGGAGCACTGAAGCTTTCTTT
>-|TRBV28|TRBJ1-6|-
CASSLSIGSYNSPLHF
TGTGCCAGCAGTTTAAGTATAGGCTCCTATAATTCACCCCTCCACTTT
>TRBD1|TRBV7-9|TRBJ1-2|-
CASSLATGYGYTF
TGTGCCAGCAGCTTAGCGACAGGGTATGGCTACACCTTC
>-|TRBV27|TRBJ1-1|-
CASSLAANTEAFF
TGTGCCAGCAGTTTAGCAGCGAACACTGAAGCTTTCTTT
>TRBD2|TRBV18|TRBJ2-7|-
CASSLMGLATDEQYF
TGTGCCAGCTCACTAATGGGACTAGCGACGGACGAGCAGTACTTC
>-|TRBV7-9|TRBJ1-2|-
CASSLATIHGYTF
TGTGCCAGCAGCTTAGCGACAATTCATGGCTACACCTTC
>-|TRBV4-1|TRBJ2-7|few
CASSQDRGYEQYF
TGCGCCAGCAGCCAAGATCGGGGGTACGAGCAGTACTTC
>-|TRBV6-5|TRBJ1-2|-
CASSYAIPGEYYGYTF
TGTGCCAGCAGTTACGCTATTCCAGGGGAGTACTATGGCTACACCTTC
>-|TRBV3-1/TRBV3-2|TRBJ2-5|-
CASSQEYLQETQYF
TGTGCCAGCAGCCAAGAGTACCTCCAAGAGACCCAGTACTTC
>-|TRBV6-5|TRBJ1-2|once
CASSYGAVNYGYTF
TGTGCCAGCAGTTACGGCGCAGTGAACTATGGCTACACCTTC
>TRBD1|TRBV28|TRBJ1-3|-
CASNPTRETGVIGNTIYF
TGTGCCAGCAATCCTACGAGGGAGACAGGGGTAATCGGAAACACCATATATTTT
>-|TRBV19|TRBJ2-3|-
CASSPLNVRDTQYF
TGTGCCAGTAGCCCGCTTAATGTGCGGGATACGCAGTATTTT
>-|TRBV13|TRBJ1-2|-
CASSQQGRSGYTF
TGTGCCAGCAGCCAACAGGGTCGAAGTGGCTACACCTTC
>-|TRBV18|TRBJ1-5|-
CASSPWPTADQPQHF
TGTGCCAGCTCACCATGGCCGACAGCAGATCAGCCCCAGCATTTT
>-|TRBV6-5|TRBJ1-5|few
CASSYSAELNQPQHF
TGTGCCAGCAGTTACTCCGCAGAACTCAATCAGCCCCAGCATTTT
>-|TRBV7-9|TRBJ2-1|-
CASSLVPNEQFF
TGTGCCAGCAGCTTAGTGCCCAATGAGCAGTTCTTC
>TRBD1|TRBV7-9|TRBJ2-1|once
CASSEGQGANNEQFF
TGTGCCAGCAGCGAGGGACAGGGGGCGAACAATGAGCAGTTCTTC
>-|TRBV5-1|TRBJ1-2|-
CASSLGRYGYTF
TGCGCCAGCAGCTTGGGTCGGTATGGCTACACCTTC
>-|TRBV7-3|TRBJ2-1|-
CASSERGSKGNEQFF
TGTGCCAGCAGCGAACGGGGTTCGAAGGGCAATGAGCAGTTCTTC
>TRBD2|TRBV7-9|TRBJ2-7|-
CASSLVTGREAYEQYF
TGTGCCAGCAGCTTAGTGACCGGGAGGGAAGCCTACGAGCAGTACTTC
>TRBD2|TRBV7-8|TRBJ2-1|-
CASSPGLAGRPVDEQFF
TGTGCCAGCAGCCCAGGACTAGCGGGAAGACCGGTTGATGAGCAGTTCTTC
>-|TRBV19|TRBJ2-6|-
CASSFTGYTLSGANVLTF
TGTGCCAGTAGTTTCACGGGGTATACGCTCTCTGGGGCCAACGTCCTGACTTTC
>TRBD2|TRBV9|TRBJ2-5|-
CASSVGSSGSKETQYF
TGTGCCAGCAGCGTAGGGTCTAGCGGAAGTAAAGAGACCCAGTACTTC
>-|TRBV5-4|TRBJ2-1|-
CASSLDRSSYNEQFF
TGTGCCAGCAGCTTGGACAGGAGCTCCTACAATGAGCAGTTCTTC
>-|TRBV29-1|TRBJ2-3|-
CSVLDSITDTQYF
TGCAGCGTCCTGGACAGTATAACAGATACGCAGTATTTT
>-|TRBV27|TRBJ2-3|-
CASSLFIAASTDTQYF
TGTGCCAGCAGTTTATTTATAGCGGCCAGCACAGATACGCAGTATTTT
>-|TRBV18|TRBJ1-1|-
CASSPSVGMNTEAFF
TGTGCCAGCTCACCTTCGGTGGGGATGAACACTGAAGCTTTCTTT
>-|TRBV29-1|TRBJ2-7|-
CSVEDSYEQYF
TGCAGCGTTGAAGACAGCTACGAGCAGTACTTC
>-|TRBV18|TRBJ1-1|once
CASSPGRNTEAFF
TGTGCCAGCTCACCAGGGCGGAACACTGAAGCTTTCTTT
>-|TRBV4-2|TRBJ2-1|-
CASSQETGGFYNEQFF
TGTGCCAGCAGCCAAGAAACTGGGGGTTTCTACAATGAGCAGTTCTTC
>-|TRBV11-3|TRBJ2-7|-
CASSPPDGYEQYF
TGTGCCAGCAGCCCACCGGACGGCTACGAGCAGTACTTC